Included here is one T cell receptor (beta chain) sequence, with context. TCRdb fed the 5' RACE reads into MiXCR, producing one record per CDR3 protein. The sample carries over 500,000 distinct CDR3 sequences, approximately 22% recorded once. The sample is drawn from a study of identical twins. These data are also associated with another study on T cells expressing NK-cell markers.

The sequenced sample consisted of CD4+ T cells sorted from blood. The source is a woman in her late teens or twenties in good health.

CDR3 sequence: CSAPGQGLTFNEKLFF. The DNA of the CDR3 is TGCAGTGCCCCTGGACAGGGTCTAACGTTTAATGAAAAACTGTTTTTT. V is TRBV20-1 and J is TRBJ1-4; 8 bases are a match to TRBD1. Germline V CDR1 and CDR2: DFQATT, SNEGSKA (reference sequence). CDR3 length equals 16 residues. With 6 bases clipped from V and 4 bases from J, the junction kept 13 bases outside the gene matches.